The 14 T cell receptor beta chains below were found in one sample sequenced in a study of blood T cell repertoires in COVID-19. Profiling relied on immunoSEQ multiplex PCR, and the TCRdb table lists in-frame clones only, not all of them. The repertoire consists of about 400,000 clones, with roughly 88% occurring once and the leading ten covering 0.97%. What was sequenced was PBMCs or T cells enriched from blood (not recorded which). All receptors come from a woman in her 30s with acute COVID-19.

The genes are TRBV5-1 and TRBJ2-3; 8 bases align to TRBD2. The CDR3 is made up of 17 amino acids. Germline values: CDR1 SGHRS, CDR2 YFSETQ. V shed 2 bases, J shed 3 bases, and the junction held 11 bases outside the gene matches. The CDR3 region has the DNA TGCGCCAGCAGCTTAGGGCGGGGGGCGACTTTTACAGATACGCAGTATTTT. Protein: CASSLGRGATFTDTQYF.

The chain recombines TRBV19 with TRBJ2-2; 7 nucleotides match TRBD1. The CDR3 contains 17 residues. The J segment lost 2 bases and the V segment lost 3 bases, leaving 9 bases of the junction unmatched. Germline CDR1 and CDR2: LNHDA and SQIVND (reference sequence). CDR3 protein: CASSMPTGTENTGELFF. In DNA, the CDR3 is TGTGCCAGTAGTATGCCCACCGGGACAGAAAACACCGGGGAGCTGTTTTTT.

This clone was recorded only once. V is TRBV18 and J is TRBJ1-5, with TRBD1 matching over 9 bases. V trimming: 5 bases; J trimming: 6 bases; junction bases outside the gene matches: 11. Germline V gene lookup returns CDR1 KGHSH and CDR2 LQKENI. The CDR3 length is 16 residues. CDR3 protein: CASSALTGGAGQPQHF. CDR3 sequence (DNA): TGTGCCAGCTCAGCGTTGACAGGGGGAGCAGGTCAGCCCCAGCATTTT.

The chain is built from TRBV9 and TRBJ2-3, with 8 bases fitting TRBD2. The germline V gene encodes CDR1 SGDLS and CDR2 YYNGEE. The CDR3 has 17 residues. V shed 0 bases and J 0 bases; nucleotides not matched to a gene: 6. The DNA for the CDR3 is TGTGCCAGCAGCGTAGCTCAAGCGGGGGCTAGCACAGATACGCAGTATTTT. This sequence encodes CASSVAQAGASTDTQYF.

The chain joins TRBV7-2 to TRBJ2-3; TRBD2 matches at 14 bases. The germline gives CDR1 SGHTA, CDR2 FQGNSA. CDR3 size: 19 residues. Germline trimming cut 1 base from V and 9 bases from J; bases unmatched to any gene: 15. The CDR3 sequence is CASSLDPLGLAGARHTQYF. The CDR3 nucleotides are TGTGCCAGCAGCTTAGACCCACTGGGACTAGCGGGGGCCCGTCACACGCAGTATTTT.

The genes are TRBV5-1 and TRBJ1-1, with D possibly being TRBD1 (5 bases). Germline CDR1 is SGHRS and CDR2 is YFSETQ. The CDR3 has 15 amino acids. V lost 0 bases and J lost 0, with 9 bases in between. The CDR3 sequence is CASSLARGLNTEAFF. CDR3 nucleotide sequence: TGCGCCAGCAGCTTGGCTAGGGGTTTGAACACTGAAGCTTTCTTT.

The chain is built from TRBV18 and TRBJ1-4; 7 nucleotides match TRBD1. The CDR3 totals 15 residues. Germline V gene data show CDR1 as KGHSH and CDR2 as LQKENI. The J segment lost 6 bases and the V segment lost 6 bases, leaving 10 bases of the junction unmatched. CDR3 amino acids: CASSPRQGRDEKLFF. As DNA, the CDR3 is TGTGCCAGCTCTCCAAGACAGGGAAGGGATGAAAAACTGTTTTTT.

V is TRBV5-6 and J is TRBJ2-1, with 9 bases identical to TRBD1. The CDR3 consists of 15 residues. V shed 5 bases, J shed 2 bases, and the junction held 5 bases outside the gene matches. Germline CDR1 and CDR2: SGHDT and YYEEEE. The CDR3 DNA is TGTGCCAGCAGACGGGACAGGGTCACCTACAATGAGCAGTTCTTC. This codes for CASRRDRVTYNEQFF.

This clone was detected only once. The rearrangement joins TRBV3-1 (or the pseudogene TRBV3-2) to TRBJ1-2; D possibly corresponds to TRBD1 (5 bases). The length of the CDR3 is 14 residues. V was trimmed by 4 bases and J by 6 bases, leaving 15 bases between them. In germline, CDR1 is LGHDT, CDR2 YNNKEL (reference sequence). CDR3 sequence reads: CASSPRQNFNGYTF. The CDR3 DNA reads TGTGCCAGCAGCCCACGACAGAATTTCAATGGCTACACCTTC.

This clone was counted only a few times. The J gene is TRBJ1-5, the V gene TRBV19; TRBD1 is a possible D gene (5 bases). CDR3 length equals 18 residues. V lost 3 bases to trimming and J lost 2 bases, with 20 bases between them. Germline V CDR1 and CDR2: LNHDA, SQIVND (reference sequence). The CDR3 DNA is TGTGCCAGTAGTATCTCCAGGGCCGCCGTCACGGGCAATCAGCCCCAGCATTTT. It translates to CASSISRAAVTGNQPQHF.

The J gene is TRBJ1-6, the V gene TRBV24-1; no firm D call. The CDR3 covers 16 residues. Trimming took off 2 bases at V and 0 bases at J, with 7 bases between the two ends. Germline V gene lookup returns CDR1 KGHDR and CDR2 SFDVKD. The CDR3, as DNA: TGTGCCACCAGTGATTCCAGAAGCTCCTATAATTCACCCCTCCACTTT. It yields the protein CATSDSRSSYNSPLHF.

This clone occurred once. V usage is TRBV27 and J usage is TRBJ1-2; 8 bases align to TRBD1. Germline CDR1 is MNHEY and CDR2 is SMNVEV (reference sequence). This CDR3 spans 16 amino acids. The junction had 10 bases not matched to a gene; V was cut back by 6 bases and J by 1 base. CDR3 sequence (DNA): TGTGCCAGCAGGGACGCAGGGGGCGGTGATAACTATGGCTACACCTTC. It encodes CASRDAGGGDNYGYTF.

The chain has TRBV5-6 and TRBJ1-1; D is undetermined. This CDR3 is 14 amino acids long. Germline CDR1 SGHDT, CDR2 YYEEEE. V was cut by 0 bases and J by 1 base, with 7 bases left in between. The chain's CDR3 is CASSLASGNTEAFF. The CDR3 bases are TGTGCCAGCAGCTTGGCCTCGGGGAACACTGAAGCTTTCTTT.

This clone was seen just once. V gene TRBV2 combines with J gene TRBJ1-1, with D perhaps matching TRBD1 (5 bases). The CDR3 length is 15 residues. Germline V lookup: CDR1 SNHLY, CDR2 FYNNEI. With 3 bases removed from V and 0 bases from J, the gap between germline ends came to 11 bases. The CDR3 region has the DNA TGTGCCAGCAGTGATGGGGCAGATTTGAACACTGAAGCTTTCTTT. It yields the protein CASSDGADLNTEAFF.